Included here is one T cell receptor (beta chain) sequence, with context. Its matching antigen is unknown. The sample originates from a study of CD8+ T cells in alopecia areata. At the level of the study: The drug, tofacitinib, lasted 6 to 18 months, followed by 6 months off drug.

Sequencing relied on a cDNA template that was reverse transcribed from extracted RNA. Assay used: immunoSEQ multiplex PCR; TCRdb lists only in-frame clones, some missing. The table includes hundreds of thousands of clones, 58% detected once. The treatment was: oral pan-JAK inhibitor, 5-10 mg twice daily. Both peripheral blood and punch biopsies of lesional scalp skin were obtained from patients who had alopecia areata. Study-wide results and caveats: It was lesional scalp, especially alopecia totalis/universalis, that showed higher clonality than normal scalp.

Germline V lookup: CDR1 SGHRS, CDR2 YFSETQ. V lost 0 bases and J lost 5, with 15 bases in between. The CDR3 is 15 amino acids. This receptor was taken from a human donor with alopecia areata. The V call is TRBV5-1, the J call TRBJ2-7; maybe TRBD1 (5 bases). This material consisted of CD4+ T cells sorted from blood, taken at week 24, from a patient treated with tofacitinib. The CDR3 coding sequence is TGCGCCAGCAGCTTGGAGGTAAGGGGTCTAGACGAGCAGTACTTC. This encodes CASSLEVRGLDEQYF.